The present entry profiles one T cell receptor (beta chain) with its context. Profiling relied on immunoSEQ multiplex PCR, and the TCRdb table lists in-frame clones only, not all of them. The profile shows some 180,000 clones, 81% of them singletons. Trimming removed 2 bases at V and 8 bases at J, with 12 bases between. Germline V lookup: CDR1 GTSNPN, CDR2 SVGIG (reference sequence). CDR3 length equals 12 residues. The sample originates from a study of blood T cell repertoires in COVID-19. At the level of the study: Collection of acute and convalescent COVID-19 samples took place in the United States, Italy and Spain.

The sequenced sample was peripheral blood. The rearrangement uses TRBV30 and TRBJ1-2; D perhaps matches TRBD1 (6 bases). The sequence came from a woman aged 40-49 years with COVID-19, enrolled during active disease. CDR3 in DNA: TGTGCCTGGAGTCTAAACAGGGAAGGCTACACCTTC. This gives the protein CAWSLNREGYTF.